This TCR beta chain was captured by sequencing in a study of beta chain features in type 1 diabetes. Study information: Across every sample, some 110 million sorted cells were examined in total. Findings and limits, study-wide: Patients with Type 1 diabetes showed moderately but significantly shorter TCRB CDR3s in all four CD4+ subsets.

Turning to this clone: Its antigen is still unknown.

The CDR3 is 11 residues long. CDR1 SQVTM and CDR2 ANQGSEA come from the germline V gene. V lost 5 bases and J 8 bases, leaving 12 bases between the germline ends. Expressed TCRB transcripts were sequenced after all isolated RNA was converted to cDNA. Clones were sequenced by immunoSEQ multiplex PCR, and TCRdb holds only the in-frame ones, with some missing. Counted here are 640,000 or so clones, around an eighth occurring once; the ten biggest clones make up less than 0.04%. The TCR sequence derives from a young man with type 1 diabetes. The chain combines TRBV29-1 with TRBJ1-1, with D possibly matching TRBD1 (6 bases). Sequencing was carried out using naive CD4+ T cells from blood. CDR3 nucleotides: TGCAGCGTTCGGCACAGGGAGGAAGCTTTCTTT. It translates to CSVRHREEAFF.